Listed here are 17 T cell receptor beta chains from one sample, sequenced in a study of neurological immune-mediated disorders. In TCRdb, the 5' RACE reads were re-called with MiXCR into one record per CDR3 protein. There are about 57,000 distinct CDR3 sequences in the sample; approximately 12% occur only once, and approximately 11% lies in the top ten. Sequencing was carried out using PBMCs. These receptors all come from an older woman with HTLV-1-associated myelopathy (HAM/TSP).

The CDR3: CASSLIGTSGRDEQYF. CDR3 coding DNA: TGTGCCAGCAGCTTAATCGGGACTAGCGGGAGGGACGAGCAGTACTTC. V gene TRBV7-2 combines with J gene TRBJ2-7, with TRBD2 identical over 16 bases. V shed 2 bases and J 5 bases; nucleotides not matched to a gene: 3. The CDR3 extends over 16 amino acids. The germline CDR1 and CDR2 sequences are SGHTA and FQGNSA.

This clonotype was recorded many times. The CDR3 spells CSVVRLAGYQETQYF. CDR3 bases: TGCAGCGTCGTAAGACTAGCGGGGTACCAAGAGACCCAGTACTTC. V and J are TRBV29-1 and TRBJ2-5; 11 bases line up with TRBD2. The V gene end was trimmed by 6 bases and the J gene end by 0 bases; junction bases not matched to a gene: 6. The CDR3 totals 15 residues. Germline V gene data show CDR1 as SQVTM and CDR2 as ANQGSEA.

Ten or more counts support this clonotype. The chain has TRBV7-9 and TRBJ2-1; 9 bases agree with TRBD2. The CDR3 runs 17 residues. V dropped 5 bases and J dropped 1; count of bases not matched to a gene: 9. Germline V gene lookup returns CDR1 SEHNR and CDR2 FQNEAQ (reference sequence). The CDR3 reads CASSPWASGDSYNEQFF. The CDR3 DNA follows: TGTGCCAGCAGCCCTTGGGCTAGCGGGGATTCCTACAATGAGCAGTTCTTC.

In this sample, this clonotype turned up many times. This rearrangement joins TRBV20-1 to TRBJ2-7; the D gene could be TRBD1 or TRBD2 (5 bases each). Germline values: CDR1 DFQATT, CDR2 SNEGSKA (reference sequence). The CDR3 contains 13 residues. Trimming took 3 bases from V and 5 from J, leaving 14 bases between them. CDR3 sequence reads: CSASVGRWDEQYF. The CDR3 nucleotides are TGCAGTGCTAGTGTGGGACGTTGGGACGAGCAGTACTTC.

Many counts were recorded for this clonotype. The V and J genes are TRBV20-1 and TRBJ2-3, with TRBD2 matching over 7 bases. V trimming: 5 bases; J trimming: 2 bases; junction bases outside the gene matches: 13. This CDR3 has 16 residues. CDR1 and CDR2 from the germline V gene are DFQATT and SNEGSKA (reference sequence). The CDR3 spells CSAVDPLAEHTDTQYF. CDR3 nucleotide sequence: TGCAGTGCTGTTGACCCCCTAGCGGAACACACAGATACGCAGTATTTT.

This clonotype was counted many times. The chain couples TRBV4-2 to TRBJ2-1; 13 bases map to TRBD2. J gave up 11 bases and V 0 bases, and 7 bases lay outside the gene matches. CDR3 length: 16 amino acids. Germline V gives CDR1 LGHNA, CDR2 YNFKEQ. CDR3 region: CASSQDSTSGRLKQFF. The CDR3 DNA reads TGTGCCAGCAGCCAAGATTCGACTAGCGGGAGGCTCAAGCAGTTCTTC.

In this sample, this clonotype turned up many times. The V and J genes are TRBV29-1 and TRBJ1-1, with D tentatively TRBD1 (5 bases). Germline V lookup: CDR1 SQVTM, CDR2 ANQGSEA. V lost 3 bases, J lost 7 bases, and 12 bases lay in between. The CDR3 has 12 residues. The CDR3 protein is CSVDKGTLEAFF. Written as DNA, the CDR3 is TGCAGCGTTGATAAGGGGACCCTTGAAGCTTTCTTT.

This clonotype was seen at least ten times. The CDR3 sequence is CASSEADNTGELFF. For the CDR3, the DNA is TGTGCCAGCAGTGAAGCGGATAACACCGGGGAGCTGTTTTTT. The chain links TRBV2 to TRBJ2-2; D not certain. Trimming took 0 bases from V and 2 from J, leaving 4 bases between them. Germline V lookup: CDR1 SNHLY, CDR2 FYNNEI. The CDR3 is made up of 14 amino acids.

The rearrangement uses TRBV20-1 and TRBJ1-4; no clear D. This CDR3 is built from 13 residues. V was shortened by 1 base and J by 3 bases, with 6 bases between the two germline ends. Germline CDR1 is DFQATT and CDR2 is SNEGSKA (reference sequence). The CDR3 reads CSARALANEKLFF. The CDR3 DNA follows: TGCAGTGCTAGAGCCCTGGCTAATGAAAAACTGTTTTTT.

This clonotype was seen repeatedly, ten times or more. J is TRBJ2-1 and V is TRBV5-1; 7 nucleotides agree with TRBD2. V shed 2 bases, J shed 10 bases, and the junction held 9 bases outside the gene matches. The CDR3 runs to 14 residues. Germline-derived CDR1 and CDR2 are SGHRS and YFSETQ. CDR3 region: CASSLRGEAREQFF. CDR3 in DNA: TGCGCCAGCAGCTTACGGGGGGAGGCACGCGAGCAGTTCTTC.

This clonotype has a count of ten or more. V is TRBV7-9 and J is TRBJ1-2; maybe TRBD1 (6 bases). Germline values: CDR1 SEHNR, CDR2 FQNEAQ (reference sequence). The germline V and J ends were trimmed by 2 bases and 8 bases, with 15 bases remaining between them. CDR3 length: 14 amino acids. CDR3 nucleotide sequence: TGTGCCAGCAGCTTACCGGGACATGGAAGCGGCTACACCTTC. This encodes CASSLPGHGSGYTF.

This clonotype occurred many times. The chain couples TRBV5-1 to TRBJ2-2; TRBD2 aligns across 9 bases. V was pared by 0 bases and J by 4 bases, with 7 bases of the junction left unmatched. In germline, CDR1 is SGHRS, CDR2 YFSETQ. The CDR3 sequence is 17 residues long. The CDR3 spells CASSLEGTSKFTGELFF. In DNA form, the CDR3 reads TGCGCCAGCAGCTTGGAAGGGACTAGCAAATTCACCGGGGAGCTGTTTTTT.

This clonotype was seen ten or more times. The chain uses TRBV20-1 and TRBJ1-1; D gene unclear. The CDR3 totals 13 residues. The V gene lost 2 bases and the J gene lost 2 bases, with 9 bases spanning the gap. CDR1 is DFQATT, CDR2 SNEGSKA, per germline (reference sequence). The CDR3 bases are TGCAGTGCTAGATTGGGCAGCAACACTGAAGCTTTCTTT. This codes for CSARLGSNTEAFF.

This clonotype was found many times. The chain links TRBV7-9 to TRBJ2-3; 7 nucleotides agree with TRBD2. The V segment lost 5 bases and the J segment 0 bases; nucleotides outside the gene matches: 8. From germline, CDR1 is SEHNR and CDR2 FQNEAQ (reference sequence). This CDR3 is built from 16 residues. The DNA for the CDR3 is TGTGCCAGCAGCGCCTCACTAGCGCTTAGCACAGATACGCAGTATTTT. This translates into CASSASLALSTDTQYF.

At least ten counts were recorded for this clonotype. The chain joins TRBV20-1 to TRBJ2-1; 10 bases line up with TRBD2. Trimming at V came to 6 bases and at J to 5 bases, leaving 10 bases not matched to a gene. Germline loops: CDR1 DFQATT, CDR2 SNEGSKA (reference sequence). CDR3 length: 15 amino acids. DNA for the CDR3: TGCAGTGCCTATCAGCGGGAGGGGCTGCACAATGAGCAGTTCTTC. Translated: CSAYQREGLHNEQFF.

This clonotype appeared many times. The CDR3 loop is CASSQAAYEQFF. The CDR3 DNA reads as TGTGCCAGCAGCCAAGCCGCTTATGAGCAGTTCTTC. This chain links TRBV3-1 with TRBJ2-1; D remains unclear. The CDR3 length is 12 residues. V dropped 1 base and J dropped 8 bases, with 6 bases sitting between them. Germline-derived CDR1 and CDR2 are LGHDT and YNNKEL (reference sequence).

This clonotype was recorded at least ten times. This chain joins TRBV5-1 and TRBJ2-1; 8 nucleotides agree with TRBD2. Trimming cost V 0 bases and J 0 bases; bases outside gene matches: 2. Germline CDR1 and CDR2: SGHRS and YFSETQ. The CDR3 has 16 amino acids. In DNA form, the CDR3 reads TGCGCCAGCAGCTTGGGAAGCGGGAGCTCCTACAATGAGCAGTTCTTC. It is translated as CASSLGSGSSYNEQFF.